This T cell receptor beta chain was profiled in a study of cytomegalovirus exposure and HLA in healthy donors. The PCR employed 60 Vbeta primers together with 13 Jbeta primers. The repertoire was sequenced with immunoSEQ multiplex PCR; TCRdb's copy has only in-frame clones and lacks some. The table has roughly 190,000 clones, around 78% seen once. Overall study findings and caveats: Analyses of presence and absence presupposed an approximately uniform sequencing depth across donors. Earlier results showed most TCR beta V segments being productive about 87% or about 30% of the time.

In the case of this clone: Its matching antigen is unknown.

The V gene end was trimmed by 2 bases and the J gene end by 4 bases; junction bases not matched to a gene: 8. This CDR3 comprises 16 residues. Germline V CDR1 and CDR2: ENHRY, SYGVKD. The source material was PBMCs. The V gene is TRBV10-3, the J gene TRBJ2-1; 7 bases fit TRBD2. The sequence was obtained from a woman aged 30 to 39 in good health and CMV-seropositive. In DNA form, the CDR3 reads TGTGCCATCAGTGAGGGGAGAGCGGGGATTTACAATGAGCAGTTCTTC. This gives the protein CAISEGRAGIYNEQFF.